These T cell receptor beta chains were read from a single sample in a study of vaccination effects on CD4 cells after COVID-19. Which antigens these TCRs recognize remains unknown. TCRdb's table, derived via immunoSEQ multiplex PCR, lists solely in-frame clones and lacks some. The sample holds some 31,000 clones; roughly 80% are singletons and the top ten take under 7.5%. Sequencing used CD4+ T cells from PBMCs cultured without peptide, obtained after COVID-19 vaccination. These TCRs come from a human donor who had a prior SARS-CoV-2 infection. The CDR3 runs from the conserved cysteine through the conserved F or W. Fields, in order: J gene, V gene, CDR3 protein.

>TRBJ2-1|TRBV24-1
CATSDLQYGGRGSGEQFF
>TRBJ2-7|TRBV11-3
CASSLGQGRDYEQYF
>TRBJ2-1|TRBV5-1
CASSPLAGGRNEQFF
>TRBJ1-6|TRBV9
CASSVAGEGSPLHF
>TRBJ1-4|TRBV4-3
CASSQVGLRNEKLFF
>TRBJ1-2|TRBV11-3
CASSRSRGTGTGDGYTF
>TRBJ1-2|TRBV7-9
CASSLGATFTNYGYTF
>TRBJ1-3|TRBV9
CASSVQGVGNTIYF
>TRBJ2-7|TRBV2
CASSGQIYEQYF
>TRBJ2-3|TRBV5-4
CASSLYGADTQYF
>TRBJ2-4|TRBV21-1
CASSLAKNIQYF
>TRBJ2-2|TRBV7-3
CASSFRDNTGELFF
>TRBJ2-1|TRBV24-1
CATSDFIAGAYNEQFF
>TRBJ2-7|TRBV2
CASTTQRESYEQYF
>TRBJ2-3|TRBV7-2
CASSSTRKLAGASDTQYF